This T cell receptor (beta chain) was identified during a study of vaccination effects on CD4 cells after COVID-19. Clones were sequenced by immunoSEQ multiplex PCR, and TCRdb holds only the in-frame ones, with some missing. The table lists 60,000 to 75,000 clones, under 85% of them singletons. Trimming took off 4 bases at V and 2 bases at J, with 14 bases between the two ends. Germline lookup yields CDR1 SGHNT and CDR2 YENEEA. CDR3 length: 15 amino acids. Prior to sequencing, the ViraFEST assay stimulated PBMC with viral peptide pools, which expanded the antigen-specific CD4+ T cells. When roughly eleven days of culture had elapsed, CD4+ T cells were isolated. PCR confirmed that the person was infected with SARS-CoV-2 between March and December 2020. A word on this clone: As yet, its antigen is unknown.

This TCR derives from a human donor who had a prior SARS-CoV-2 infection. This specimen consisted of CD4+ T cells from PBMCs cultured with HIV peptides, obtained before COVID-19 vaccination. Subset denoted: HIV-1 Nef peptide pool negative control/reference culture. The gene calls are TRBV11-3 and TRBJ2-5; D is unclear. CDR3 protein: CASSSRRTRQETQYF. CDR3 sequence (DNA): TGTGCCAGCAGCTCAAGGCGCACGAGACAAGAGACCCAGTACTTC.